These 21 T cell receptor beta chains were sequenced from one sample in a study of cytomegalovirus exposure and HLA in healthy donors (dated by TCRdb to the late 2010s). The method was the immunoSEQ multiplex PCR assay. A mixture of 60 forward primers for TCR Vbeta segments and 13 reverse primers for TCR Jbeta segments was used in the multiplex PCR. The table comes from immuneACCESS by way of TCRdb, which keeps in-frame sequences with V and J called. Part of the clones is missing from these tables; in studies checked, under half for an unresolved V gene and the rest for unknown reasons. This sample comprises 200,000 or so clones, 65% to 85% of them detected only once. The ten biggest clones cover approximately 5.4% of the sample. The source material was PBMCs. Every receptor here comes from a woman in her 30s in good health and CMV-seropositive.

DNA for the CDR3: TGTGCCAGCAGTGAGGCGGTACACTCCTACAATGAGCAGTTCTTC. Amino acid sequence: CASSEAVHSYNEQFF. The chain uses TRBV6-1 and TRBJ2-1; D not resolved. There are 15 residues in the CDR3. From germline, CDR1 is MNHNS and CDR2 SASEGT. The V end was cut by 3 bases, the J end by 0 bases, with 9 bases between.

The CDR3 spells CASSSPESEQFF. CDR3 in DNA: TGTGCCAGCAGCTCCCCTGAGAGTGAGCAGTTCTTC. The chain has TRBV9 and TRBJ2-1; D is unresolved. The V end lost 4 bases, the J end lost 9 bases, and 11 bases lay between the germline ends. The CDR3 extends over 12 amino acids. The germline V gene encodes CDR1 SGDLS and CDR2 YYNGEE.

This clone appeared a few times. The CDR3, as DNA: TGTGCCAGCAGCTCTCCGACAGGGAACACTGAAGCTTTCTTT. Protein product: CASSSPTGNTEAFF. The chain has TRBV13 and TRBJ1-1; tentatively, D is TRBD1 (6 bases). CDR1 is PRHDT and CDR2 is FYEKMQ in the germline V gene (reference sequence). This CDR3 is 14 amino acids long. V lost 4 bases to trimming and J lost 1 base, with 10 bases between them.

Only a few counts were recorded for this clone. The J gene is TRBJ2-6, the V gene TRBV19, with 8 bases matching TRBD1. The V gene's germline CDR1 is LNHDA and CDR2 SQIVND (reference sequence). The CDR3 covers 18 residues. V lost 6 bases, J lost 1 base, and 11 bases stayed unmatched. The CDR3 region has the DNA TGTGCCAGTAGGACCTCGGACAGGGCGCTTTCTGGGGCCAACGTCCTGACTTTC. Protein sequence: CASRTSDRALSGANVLTF.

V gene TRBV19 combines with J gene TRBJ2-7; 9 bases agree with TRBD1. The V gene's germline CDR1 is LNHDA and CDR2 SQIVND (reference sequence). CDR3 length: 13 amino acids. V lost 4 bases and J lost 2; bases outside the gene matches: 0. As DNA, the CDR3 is TGTGCCAGTAGTAGGGACAGGGCCTACGAGCAGTACTTC. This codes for CASSRDRAYEQYF.

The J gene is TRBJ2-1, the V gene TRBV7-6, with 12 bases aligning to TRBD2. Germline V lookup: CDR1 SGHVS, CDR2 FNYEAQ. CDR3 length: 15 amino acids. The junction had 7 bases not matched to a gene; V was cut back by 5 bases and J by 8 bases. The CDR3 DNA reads TGTGCCAGCAGCGCCCGACTAGCGGGAGTAGATGAGCAGTTCTTC. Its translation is CASSARLAGVDEQFF.

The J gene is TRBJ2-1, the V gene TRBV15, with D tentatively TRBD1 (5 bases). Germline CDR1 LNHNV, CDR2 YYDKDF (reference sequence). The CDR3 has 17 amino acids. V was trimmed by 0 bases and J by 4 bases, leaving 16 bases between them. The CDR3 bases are TGTGCCACCAGCAGAGATGGGGCGGTCGGAGCTTACAATGAGCAGTTCTTC. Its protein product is CATSRDGAVGAYNEQFF.

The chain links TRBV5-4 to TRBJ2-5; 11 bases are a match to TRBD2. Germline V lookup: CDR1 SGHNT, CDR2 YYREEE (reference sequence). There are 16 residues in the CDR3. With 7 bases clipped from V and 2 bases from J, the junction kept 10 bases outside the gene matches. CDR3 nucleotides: TGTGCCAGCCGCGAGATCGGGACTAGCGGACAAGAGACCCAGTACTTC. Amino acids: CASREIGTSGQETQYF.

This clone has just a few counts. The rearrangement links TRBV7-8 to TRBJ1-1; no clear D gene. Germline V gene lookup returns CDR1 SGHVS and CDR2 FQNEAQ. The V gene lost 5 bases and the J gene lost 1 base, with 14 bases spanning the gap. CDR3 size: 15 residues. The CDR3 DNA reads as TGTGCCAGCAGCCCACGTCCCACAGCGAACACTGAAGCTTTCTTT. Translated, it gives CASSPRPTANTEAFF.

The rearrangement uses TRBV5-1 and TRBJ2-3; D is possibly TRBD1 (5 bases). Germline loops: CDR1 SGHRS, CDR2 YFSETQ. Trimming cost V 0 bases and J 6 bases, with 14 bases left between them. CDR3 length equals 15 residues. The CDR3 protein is CASSLEDIRWDTQYF. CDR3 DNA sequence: TGCGCCAGCAGCTTGGAGGACATCCGGTGGGATACGCAGTATTTT.

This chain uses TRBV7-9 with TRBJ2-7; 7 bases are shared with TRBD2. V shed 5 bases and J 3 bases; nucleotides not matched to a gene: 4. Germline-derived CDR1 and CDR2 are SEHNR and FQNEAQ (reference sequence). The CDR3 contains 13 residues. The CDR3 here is CASSPREGYEQYF. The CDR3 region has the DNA TGTGCCAGCAGCCCTAGGGAGGGCTACGAGCAGTACTTC.

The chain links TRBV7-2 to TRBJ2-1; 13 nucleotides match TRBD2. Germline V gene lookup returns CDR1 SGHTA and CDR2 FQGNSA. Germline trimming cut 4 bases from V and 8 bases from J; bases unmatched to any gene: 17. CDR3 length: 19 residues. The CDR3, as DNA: TGTGCCAGCAGCTCCATAGGACTAGCGGGGGCCATCAGGGGCGATGAGCAGTTCTTC. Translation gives CASSSIGLAGAIRGDEQFF.

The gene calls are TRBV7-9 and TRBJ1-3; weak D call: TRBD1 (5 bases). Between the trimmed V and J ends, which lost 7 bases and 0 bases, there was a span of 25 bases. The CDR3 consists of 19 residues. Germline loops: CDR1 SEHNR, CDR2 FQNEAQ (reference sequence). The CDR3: CASTFPFWQGTPSGNTIYF. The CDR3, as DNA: TGTGCCAGCACCTTCCCATTTTGGCAGGGAACTCCCTCTGGAAACACCATATATTTT.

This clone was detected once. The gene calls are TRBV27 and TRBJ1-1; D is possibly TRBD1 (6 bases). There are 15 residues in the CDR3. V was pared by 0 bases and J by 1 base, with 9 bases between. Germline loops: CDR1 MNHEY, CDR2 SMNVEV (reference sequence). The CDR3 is CASSLSGTWNTEAFF. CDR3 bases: TGTGCCAGCAGTTTATCCGGGACATGGAACACTGAAGCTTTCTTT.

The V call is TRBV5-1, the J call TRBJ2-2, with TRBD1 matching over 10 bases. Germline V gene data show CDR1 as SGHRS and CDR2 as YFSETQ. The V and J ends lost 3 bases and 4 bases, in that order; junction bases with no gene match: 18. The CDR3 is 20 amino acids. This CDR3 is CASSYPPSGQGPTVTGELFF. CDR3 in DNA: TGCGCCAGCAGCTACCCTCCTTCGGGACAGGGGCCCACCGTCACCGGGGAGCTGTTTTTT.

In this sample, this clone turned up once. CDR3 region: CASRETGGADQPQHF. The CDR3 DNA sequence: TGTGCCAGCAGGGAGACAGGGGGCGCCGATCAGCCCCAGCATTTT. The chain links TRBV6-1 to TRBJ1-5; 10 bases align to TRBD1. Germline CDR1 MNHNS, CDR2 SASEGT. The CDR3 is 15 residues long. The V segment lost 6 bases and the J segment 5 bases; nucleotides outside the gene matches: 7.

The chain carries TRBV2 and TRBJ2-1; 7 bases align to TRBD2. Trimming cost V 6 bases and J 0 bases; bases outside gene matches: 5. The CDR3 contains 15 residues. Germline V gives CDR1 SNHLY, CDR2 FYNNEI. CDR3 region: CASSWEGSSYNEQFF. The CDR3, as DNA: TGTGCCAGCAGCTGGGAGGGCAGCTCCTACAATGAGCAGTTCTTC.

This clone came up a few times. The CDR3 DNA is TGTGCCAGCAGCCCCGGGGGAGGACAGCCCCAGCATTTT. Its protein product is CASSPGGGQPQHF. This chain connects TRBV16 to TRBJ1-5; tentative D call: TRBD1 (5 bases). Germline values: CDR1 KGHSY, CDR2 FQNENV. This CDR3 contains 13 residues. Trimming stripped 4 bases from V and 7 bases from J, with 11 bases between.

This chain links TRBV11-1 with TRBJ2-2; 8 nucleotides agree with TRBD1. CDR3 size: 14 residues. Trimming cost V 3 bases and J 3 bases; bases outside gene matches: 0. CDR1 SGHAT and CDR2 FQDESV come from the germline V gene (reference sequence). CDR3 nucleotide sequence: TGTGCCAGCAGCTTGACAGGGGACACCGGGGAGCTGTTTTTT. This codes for CASSLTGDTGELFF.

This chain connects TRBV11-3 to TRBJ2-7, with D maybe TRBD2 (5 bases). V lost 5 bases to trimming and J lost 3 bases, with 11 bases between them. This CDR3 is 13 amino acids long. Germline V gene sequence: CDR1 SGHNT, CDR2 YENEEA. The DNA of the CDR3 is TGTGCCAGCAGCGCCGGGGTCAGCTACGAGCAGTACTTC. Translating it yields CASSAGVSYEQYF.

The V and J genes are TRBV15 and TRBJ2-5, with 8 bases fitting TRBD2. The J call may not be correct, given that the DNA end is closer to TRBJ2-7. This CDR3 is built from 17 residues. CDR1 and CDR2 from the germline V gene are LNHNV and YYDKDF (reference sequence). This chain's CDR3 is CATSRDRLEAGDYEQYF. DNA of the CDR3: TGTGCCACCAGCAGAGATCGCCTTGAAGCGGGAGACTACGAGCAGTACTTC.